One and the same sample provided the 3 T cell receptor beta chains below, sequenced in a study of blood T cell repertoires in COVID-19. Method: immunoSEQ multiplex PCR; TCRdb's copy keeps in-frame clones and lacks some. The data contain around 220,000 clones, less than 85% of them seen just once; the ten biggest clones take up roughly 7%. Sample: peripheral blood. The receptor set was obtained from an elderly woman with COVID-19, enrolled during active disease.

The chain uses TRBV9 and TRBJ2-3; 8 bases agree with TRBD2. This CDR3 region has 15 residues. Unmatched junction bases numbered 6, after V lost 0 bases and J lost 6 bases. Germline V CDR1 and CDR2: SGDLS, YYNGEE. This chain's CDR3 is CASSVDGGAGDTQYF. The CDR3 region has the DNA TGTGCCAGCAGCGTAGACGGGGGGGCCGGGGATACGCAGTATTTT.

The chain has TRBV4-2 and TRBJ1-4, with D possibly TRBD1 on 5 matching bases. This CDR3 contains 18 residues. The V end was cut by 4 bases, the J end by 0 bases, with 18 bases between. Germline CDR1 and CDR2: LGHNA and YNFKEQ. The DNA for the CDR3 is TGTGCCAGCAGCCCCACAGCGGGGACCTCATCAACTAATGAAAAACTGTTTTTT. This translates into CASSPTAGTSSTNEKLFF.

The CDR3 loop is CASSTRTGGYYGYTF. The CDR3 coding sequence is TGTGCCAGCAGCACCCGGACAGGCGGTTATTATGGCTACACCTTC. This chain uses TRBV9 with TRBJ1-2; TRBD1 matches 7 bases. Germline CDR1 reads SGDLS; CDR2 reads YYNGEE. Trimming cost V 4 bases and J 5 bases; bases outside gene matches: 11. CDR3 length: 15 amino acids.